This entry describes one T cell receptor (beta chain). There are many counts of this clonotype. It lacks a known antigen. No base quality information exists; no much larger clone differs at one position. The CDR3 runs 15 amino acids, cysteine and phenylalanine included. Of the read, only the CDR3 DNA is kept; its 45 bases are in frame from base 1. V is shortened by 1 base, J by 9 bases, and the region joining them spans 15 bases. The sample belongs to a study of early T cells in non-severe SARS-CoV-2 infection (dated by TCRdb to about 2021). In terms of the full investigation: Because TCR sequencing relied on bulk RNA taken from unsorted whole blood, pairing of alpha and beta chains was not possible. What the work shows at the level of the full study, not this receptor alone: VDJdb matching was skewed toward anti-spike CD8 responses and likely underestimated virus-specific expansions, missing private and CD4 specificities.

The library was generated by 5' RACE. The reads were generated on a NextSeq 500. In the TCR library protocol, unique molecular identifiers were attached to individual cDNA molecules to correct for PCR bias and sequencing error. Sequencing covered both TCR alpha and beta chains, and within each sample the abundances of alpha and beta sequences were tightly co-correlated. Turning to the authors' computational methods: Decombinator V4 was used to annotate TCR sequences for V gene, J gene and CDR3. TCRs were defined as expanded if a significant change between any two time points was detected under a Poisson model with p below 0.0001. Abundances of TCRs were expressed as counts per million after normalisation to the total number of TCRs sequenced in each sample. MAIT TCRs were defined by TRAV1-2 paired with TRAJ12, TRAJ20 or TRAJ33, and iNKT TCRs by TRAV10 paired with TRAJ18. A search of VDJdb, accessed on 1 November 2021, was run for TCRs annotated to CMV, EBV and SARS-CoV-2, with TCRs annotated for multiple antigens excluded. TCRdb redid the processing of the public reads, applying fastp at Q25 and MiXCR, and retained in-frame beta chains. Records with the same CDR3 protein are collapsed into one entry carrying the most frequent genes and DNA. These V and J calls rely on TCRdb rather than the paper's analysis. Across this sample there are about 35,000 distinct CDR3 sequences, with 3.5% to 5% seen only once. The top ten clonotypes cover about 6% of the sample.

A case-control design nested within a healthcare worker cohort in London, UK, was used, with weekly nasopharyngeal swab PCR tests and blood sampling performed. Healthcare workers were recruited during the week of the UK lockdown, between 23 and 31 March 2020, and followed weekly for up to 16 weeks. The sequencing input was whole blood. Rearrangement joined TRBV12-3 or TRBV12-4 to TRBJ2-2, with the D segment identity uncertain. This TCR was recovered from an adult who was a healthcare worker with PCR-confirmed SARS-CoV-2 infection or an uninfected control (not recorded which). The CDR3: CASSLGEFMARELFF. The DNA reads TGTGCCAGCAGTTTAGGAGAATTCATGGCCCGGGAGCTGTTTTTT.